The 4 T cell receptor beta chains presented below share a single source sample, sequenced in a study of blood T cell repertoires in COVID-19. Using immunoSEQ multiplex PCR, the repertoire was profiled, and TCRdb retains in-frame clones only, with some absent. The sample contains 140,000 or so clones, about 82% of which appear only once. Source material: PBMCs or T cells enriched from blood (not recorded which). Receptors originate from a woman between 35 and 50 years old who had recovered from COVID-19.

The chain employs TRBV2 and TRBJ2-2; 8 bases are shared with TRBD1. V was pared by 0 bases and J by 4 bases, with 1 base of the junction left unmatched. Germline CDR1 is SNHLY and CDR2 is FYNNEI. CDR3 size: 15 residues. Here the CDR3 reads CASSEARGLTGELFF. The CDR3 nucleotides read TGTGCCAGCAGTGAAGCCAGGGGGCTCACCGGGGAGCTGTTTTTT.

The chain employs TRBV12-3 or TRBV12-4 and TRBJ1-1; D uncertain. Trimming stripped 8 bases from V and 4 bases from J, with 14 bases between. This CDR3 comprises 13 residues. The CDR3 nucleotides are TGTGCCAGCGAACCCGTCTCGGGCACTGAAGCTTTCTTT. Translated: CASEPVSGTEAFF.

This chain joins TRBV2 and TRBJ1-3, with 9 bases matching TRBD1. The germline V gene has CDR1 SNHLY and CDR2 FYNNEI. With 3 bases clipped from V and 4 bases from J, the junction kept 13 bases outside the gene matches. The CDR3 sequence is 18 residues long. CDR3 sequence: CASSDLGTGSSGGNTIYF. CDR3 coding DNA: TGTGCCAGCAGTGATCTGGGGACAGGGTCCTCCGGGGGAAACACCATATATTTT.

Here the CDR3 DNA reads TGTGCCAGCAGCTTAGCACGACAGGGTATAAGTGAAAAACTGTTTTTT. It is translated as CASSLARQGISEKLFF. V is TRBV7-9 and J is TRBJ1-4; TRBD1 agrees at 7 bases. V lost 0 bases to trimming and J lost 7 bases; unmatched junction nucleotides: 8. Germline V gene lookup returns CDR1 SEHNR and CDR2 FQNEAQ (reference sequence). The CDR3 is made up of 16 amino acids.